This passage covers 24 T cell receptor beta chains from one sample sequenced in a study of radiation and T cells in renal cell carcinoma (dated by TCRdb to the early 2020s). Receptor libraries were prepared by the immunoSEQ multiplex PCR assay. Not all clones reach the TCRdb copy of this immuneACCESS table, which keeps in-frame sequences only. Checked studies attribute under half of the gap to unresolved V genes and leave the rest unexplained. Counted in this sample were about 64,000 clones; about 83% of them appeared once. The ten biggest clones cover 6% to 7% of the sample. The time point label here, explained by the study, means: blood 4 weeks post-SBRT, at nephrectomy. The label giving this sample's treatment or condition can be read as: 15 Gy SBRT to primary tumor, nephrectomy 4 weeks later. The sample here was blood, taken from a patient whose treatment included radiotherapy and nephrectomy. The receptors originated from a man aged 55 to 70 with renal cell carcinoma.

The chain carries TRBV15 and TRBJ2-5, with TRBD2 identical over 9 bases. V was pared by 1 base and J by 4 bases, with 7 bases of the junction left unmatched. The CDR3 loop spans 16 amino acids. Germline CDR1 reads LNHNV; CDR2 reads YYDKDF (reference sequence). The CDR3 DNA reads TGTGCCACCAGCAGAGGCGGGGGGGCCTCGGGAGAGACCCAGTACTTC. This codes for CATSRGGGASGETQYF.

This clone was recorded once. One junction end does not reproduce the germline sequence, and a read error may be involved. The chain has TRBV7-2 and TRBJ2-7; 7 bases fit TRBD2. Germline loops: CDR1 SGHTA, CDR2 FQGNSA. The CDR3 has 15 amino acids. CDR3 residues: CASSLAGTTSNEQYF. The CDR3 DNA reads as TGTGCCAGCAGCTTGGCCGGGACTACCTCCAACGAGCAGTACTTC.

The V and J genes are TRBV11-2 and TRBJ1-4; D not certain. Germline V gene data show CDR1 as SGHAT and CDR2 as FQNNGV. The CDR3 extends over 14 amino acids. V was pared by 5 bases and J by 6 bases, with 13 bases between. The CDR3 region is CASSRHRSDEKLFF. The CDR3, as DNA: TGTGCCAGCAGCCGACACCGGTCCGATGAAAAACTGTTTTTT.

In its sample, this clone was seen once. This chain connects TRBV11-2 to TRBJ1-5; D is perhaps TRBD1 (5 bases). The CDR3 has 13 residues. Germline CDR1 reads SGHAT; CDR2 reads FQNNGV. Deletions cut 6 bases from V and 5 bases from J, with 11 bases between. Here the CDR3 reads CASRGTEDQPQHF. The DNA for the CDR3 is TGTGCCAGCAGAGGGACGGAAGATCAGCCCCAGCATTTT.

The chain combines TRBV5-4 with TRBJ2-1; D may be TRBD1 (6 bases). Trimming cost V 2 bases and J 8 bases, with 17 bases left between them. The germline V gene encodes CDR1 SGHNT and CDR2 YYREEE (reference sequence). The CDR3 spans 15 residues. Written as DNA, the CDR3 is TGTGCCAGCAGCTTTTCTAATGCAGGGGACGATGAGCAGTTCTTC. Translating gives CASSFSNAGDDEQFF. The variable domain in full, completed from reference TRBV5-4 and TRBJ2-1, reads ETGVTQSPTHLIKTRGQQVTLRCSSQSGHNTVSWYQQALGQGPQFIFQYYREEENGRGNFPPRFSGLQFPNYSSELNVNALELDDSALYLCASSFSNAGDDEQFFGPGTRLTVL.

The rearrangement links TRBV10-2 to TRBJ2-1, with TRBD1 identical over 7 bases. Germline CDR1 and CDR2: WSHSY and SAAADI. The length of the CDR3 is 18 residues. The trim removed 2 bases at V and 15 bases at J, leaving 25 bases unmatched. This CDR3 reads CASSEPGPGPTYRGSLFF. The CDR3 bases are TGCGCCAGCAGTGAGCCTGGGCCTGGGCCTACCTACAGGGGAAGCCTGTTCTTC.

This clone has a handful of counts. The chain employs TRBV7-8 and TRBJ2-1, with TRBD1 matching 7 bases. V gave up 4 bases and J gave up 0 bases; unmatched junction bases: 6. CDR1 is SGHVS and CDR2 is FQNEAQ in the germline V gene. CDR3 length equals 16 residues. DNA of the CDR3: TGTGCCAGCAGCTCCGAGGGGGCCAGCTCCTACAATGAGCAGTTCTTC. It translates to CASSSEGASSYNEQFF.

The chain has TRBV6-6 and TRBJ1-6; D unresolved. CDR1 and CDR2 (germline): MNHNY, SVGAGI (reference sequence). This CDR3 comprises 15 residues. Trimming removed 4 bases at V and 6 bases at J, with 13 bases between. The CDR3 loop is CASSSGSAANSPLHF. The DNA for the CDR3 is TGTGCCAGCAGTTCCGGCTCGGCGGCTAATTCACCCCTCCACTTT.

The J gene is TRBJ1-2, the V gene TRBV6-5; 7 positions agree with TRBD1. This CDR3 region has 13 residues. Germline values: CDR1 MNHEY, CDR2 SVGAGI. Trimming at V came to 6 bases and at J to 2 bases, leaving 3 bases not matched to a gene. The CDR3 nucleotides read TGTGCCAGCAGCCTACAGGGGAACTATGGCTACACCTTC. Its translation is CASSLQGNYGYTF.

The CDR3 loop is CAISEIREGYNEQFF. The CDR3 DNA sequence: TGTGCCATCAGTGAAATCCGGGAGGGTTACAATGAGCAGTTCTTC. The genes are TRBV10-3 and TRBJ2-1, with 8 bases identical to TRBD2. V trimming: 3 bases; J trimming: 4 bases; junction bases outside the gene matches: 5. Germline lookup yields CDR1 ENHRY and CDR2 SYGVKD. This CDR3 is 15 amino acids long.

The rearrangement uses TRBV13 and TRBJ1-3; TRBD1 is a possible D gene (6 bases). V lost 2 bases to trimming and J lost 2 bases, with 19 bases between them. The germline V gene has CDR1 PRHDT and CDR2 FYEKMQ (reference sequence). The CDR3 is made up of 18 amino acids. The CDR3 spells CASSLITQGQRPGNTIYF. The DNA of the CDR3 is TGTGCCAGCAGCTTAATCACCCAGGGGCAGCGGCCTGGAAACACCATATATTTT.

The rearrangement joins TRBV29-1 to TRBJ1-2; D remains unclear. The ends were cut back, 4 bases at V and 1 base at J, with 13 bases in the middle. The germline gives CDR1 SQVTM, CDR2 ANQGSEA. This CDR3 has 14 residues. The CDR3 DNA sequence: TGCAGCGTTGTCGGCACGCGGGATAACTATGGCTACACCTTC. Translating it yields CSVVGTRDNYGYTF.

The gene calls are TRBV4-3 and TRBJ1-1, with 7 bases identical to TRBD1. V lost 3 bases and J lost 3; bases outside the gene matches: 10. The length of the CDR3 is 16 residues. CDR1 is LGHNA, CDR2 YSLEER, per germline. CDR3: CASSHAEGAGYTEAFF. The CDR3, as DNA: TGCGCCAGCAGCCACGCCGAGGGGGCAGGGTACACTGAAGCTTTCTTT.

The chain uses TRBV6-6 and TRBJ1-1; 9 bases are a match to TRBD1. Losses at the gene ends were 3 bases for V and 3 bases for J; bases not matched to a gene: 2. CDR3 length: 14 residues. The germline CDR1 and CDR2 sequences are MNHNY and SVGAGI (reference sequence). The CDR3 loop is CASSYRTGDTEAFF. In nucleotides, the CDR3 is TGTGCCAGCAGTTATCGGACAGGGGACACTGAAGCTTTCTTT.

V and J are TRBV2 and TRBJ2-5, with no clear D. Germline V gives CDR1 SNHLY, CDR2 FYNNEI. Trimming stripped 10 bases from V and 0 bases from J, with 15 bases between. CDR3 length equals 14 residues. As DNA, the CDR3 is TGTGCCACCCGATACGGGCCGTACCAAGAGACCCAGTACTTC. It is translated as CATRYGPYQETQYF.

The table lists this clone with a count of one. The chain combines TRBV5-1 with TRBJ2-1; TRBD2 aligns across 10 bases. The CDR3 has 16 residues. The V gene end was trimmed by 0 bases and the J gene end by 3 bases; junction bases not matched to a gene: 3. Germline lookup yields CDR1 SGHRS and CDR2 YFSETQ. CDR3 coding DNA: TGCGCCAGCAGCTTGGGAGGGACTAGCGTCTACAATGAGCAGTTCTTC. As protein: CASSLGGTSVYNEQFF.

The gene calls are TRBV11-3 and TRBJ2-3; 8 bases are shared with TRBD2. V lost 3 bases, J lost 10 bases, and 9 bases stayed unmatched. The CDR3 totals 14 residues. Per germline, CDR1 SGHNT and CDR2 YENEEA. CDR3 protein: CASSLDGGASPQYF. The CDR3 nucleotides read TGTGCCAGCAGCTTGGACGGGGGGGCAAGTCCGCAGTATTTT. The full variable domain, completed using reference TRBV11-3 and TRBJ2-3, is EAGVVQSPRYKIIEKKQPVAFWCNPISGHNTLYWYLQNLGQGPELLIRYENEEAVDDSQLPKDRFSAERLKGVDSTLKIQPAELGDSAVYLCASSLDGGASPQYFGPGTRLTVL.

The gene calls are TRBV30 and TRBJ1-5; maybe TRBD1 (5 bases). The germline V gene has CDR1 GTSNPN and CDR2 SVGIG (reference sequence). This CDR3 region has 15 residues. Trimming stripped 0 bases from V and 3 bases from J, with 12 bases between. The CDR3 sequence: CAWSVLGGNNQPQHF. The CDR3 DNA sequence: TGTGCCTGGAGTGTACTCGGGGGGAACAATCAGCCCCAGCATTTT.

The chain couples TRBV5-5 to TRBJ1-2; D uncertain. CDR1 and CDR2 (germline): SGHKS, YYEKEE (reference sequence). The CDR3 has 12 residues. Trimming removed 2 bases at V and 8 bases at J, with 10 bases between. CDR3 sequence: CASSFSGLGYTF. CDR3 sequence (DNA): TGTGCCAGCAGCTTTTCAGGATTAGGCTACACCTTC.

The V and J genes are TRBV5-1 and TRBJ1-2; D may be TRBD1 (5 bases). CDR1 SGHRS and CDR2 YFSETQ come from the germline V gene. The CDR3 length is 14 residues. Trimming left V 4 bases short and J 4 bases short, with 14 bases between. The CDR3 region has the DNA TGCGCCAGCAGCCGTAGCGACAGACCCTATGGCTACACCTTC. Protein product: CASSRSDRPYGYTF.

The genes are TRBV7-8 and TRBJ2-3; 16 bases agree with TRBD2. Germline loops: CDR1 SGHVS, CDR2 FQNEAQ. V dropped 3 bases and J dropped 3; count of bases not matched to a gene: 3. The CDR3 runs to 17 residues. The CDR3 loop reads CASSFGTSGGATDTQYF. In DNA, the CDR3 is TGTGCCAGCAGCTTTGGGACTAGCGGGGGGGCGACAGATACGCAGTATTTT. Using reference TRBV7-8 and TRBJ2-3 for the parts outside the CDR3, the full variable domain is GAGVSQSPRYKVAKRGQDVALRCDPISGHVSLFWYQQALGQGPEFLTYFQNEAQLDKSGLPSDRFFAERPEGSVSTLKIQRTQQEDSAVYLCASSFGTSGGATDTQYFGPGTRLTVL.

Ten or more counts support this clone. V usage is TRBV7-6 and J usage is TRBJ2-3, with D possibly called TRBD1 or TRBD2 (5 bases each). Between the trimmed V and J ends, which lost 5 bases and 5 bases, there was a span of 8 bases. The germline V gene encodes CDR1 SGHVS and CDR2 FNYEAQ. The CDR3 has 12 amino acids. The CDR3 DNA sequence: TGTGCCAGCAGCCCAGGGAGAGATACGCAGTATTTT. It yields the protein CASSPGRDTQYF.

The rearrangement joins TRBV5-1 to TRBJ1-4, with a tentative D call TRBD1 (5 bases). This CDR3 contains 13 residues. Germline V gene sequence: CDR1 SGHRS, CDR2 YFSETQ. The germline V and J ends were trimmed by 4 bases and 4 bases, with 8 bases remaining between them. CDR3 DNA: TGCGCCAGCAGCACAGGCAGTAATGAAAAACTGTTTTTT. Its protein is CASSTGSNEKLFF.

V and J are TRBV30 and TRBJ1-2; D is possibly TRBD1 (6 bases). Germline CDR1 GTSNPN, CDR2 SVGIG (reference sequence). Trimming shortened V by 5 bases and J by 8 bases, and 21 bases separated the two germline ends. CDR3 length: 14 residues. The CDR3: CAWWVGWGGGGYTF. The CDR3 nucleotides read TGTGCCTGGTGGGTCGGATGGGGGGGCGGGGGCTACACCTTC.